These 17 T cell receptor beta chains were sequenced from one sample in a study of T cell responses to AZD1222 COVID-19 vaccine. Here immunoSEQ multiplex PCR was the method, and the copy in TCRdb shows in-frame clones only, minus some. The sample has 80,000 to 90,000 clones, more than 75% seen once. The specimen was peripheral blood, collected on day 0 of MenACWY control vaccination. Every receptor here comes from an adult in good health.

The V gene is TRBV9, the J gene TRBJ1-2; D is undetermined. Germline V gene data show CDR1 as SGDLS and CDR2 as YYNGEE. Trimming stripped 0 bases from V and 4 bases from J, with 4 bases between. The CDR3 spans 12 residues. The CDR3 loop is CASSVGRYGYTF. CDR3 bases: TGTGCCAGCAGCGTAGGACGCTATGGCTACACCTTC.

This sequence joins TRBV5-1 and TRBJ2-2; either TRBD1 or TRBD2 may supply D (6 bases each). CDR3 length: 17 amino acids. Trimming removed 4 bases from V and 2 bases from J, with 18 bases in between. The germline V gene encodes CDR1 SGHRS and CDR2 YFSETQ. The CDR3 loop is CASSTGLGGENTGELFF. The CDR3 DNA is TGCGCCAGCAGCACTGGATTGGGGGGCGAAAACACCGGGGAGCTGTTTTTT.

The chain uses TRBV4-1 and TRBJ1-6; the D is unclear. Trimming pared 0 bases from V and 7 bases from J, leaving 4 bases between. The CDR3 sequence is 13 residues long. The V gene's germline CDR1 is MGHRA and CDR2 YSYEKL. CDR3 nucleotides: TGCGCCAGCAGCCAAGATTTGAATTCACCCCTCCACTTT. Its protein is CASSQDLNSPLHF.

This chain links TRBV19 with TRBJ2-5; D ambiguous. V lost 3 bases and J lost 5, with 10 bases in between. The CDR3 consists of 13 residues. Germline CDR1 is LNHDA and CDR2 is SQIVND (reference sequence). DNA of the CDR3: TGTGCCAGTAGTATCCAGGTGAGGGAGACCCAGTACTTC. Its translation is CASSIQVRETQYF.

The V gene is TRBV19, the J gene TRBJ1-2, with D unclear. Germline values: CDR1 LNHDA, CDR2 SQIVND (reference sequence). Trimming pared 2 bases from V and 5 bases from J, leaving 12 bases between. This CDR3 contains 14 residues. Written as DNA, the CDR3 is TGTGCCAGTAGTATAACCGCCAGACGGTATGGCTACACCTTC. Protein sequence: CASSITARRYGYTF.

This clone showed up just once. V gene TRBV28 combines with J gene TRBJ2-5; 10 positions match TRBD1. The V gene end was trimmed by 5 bases and the J gene end by 4 bases; junction bases not matched to a gene: 7. CDR1 and CDR2 from the germline V gene are MDHEN and SYDVKM. This CDR3 region has 15 residues. The CDR3 spells CASSHRDRGGETQYF. CDR3 bases: TGTGCCAGCAGTCACCGGGACAGGGGTGGAGAGACCCAGTACTTC. Full variable domain (outside the CDR3, taken from reference TRBV28 and TRBJ2-5): DVKVTQSSRYLVKRTGEKVFLECVQDMDHENMFWYRQDPGLGLRLIYFSYDVKMKEKGDIPEGYSVSREKKERFSLILESASTNQTSMYLCASSHRDRGGETQYFGPGTRLLVL.

V usage is TRBV5-1 and J usage is TRBJ1-2; D uncertain. Germline V gene data show CDR1 as SGHRS and CDR2 as YFSETQ. The V end was cut by 0 bases, the J end by 6 bases, with 9 bases between. The CDR3 has 13 residues. The CDR3 DNA is TGCGCCAGCAGCTTGGGAACAGTAAATGGCTACACCTTC. Protein product: CASSLGTVNGYTF.

V usage is TRBV18 and J usage is TRBJ2-3; D uncertain. The germline V and J ends were trimmed by 2 bases and 1 base, with 7 bases remaining between them. There are 14 residues in the CDR3. Germline loops: CDR1 KGHSH, CDR2 LQKENI. The CDR3 DNA reads as TGTGCCAGCTCACCAGGGTCAGGCACAGATACGCAGTATTTT. As protein: CASSPGSGTDTQYF.

CDR3 protein: CASNRMGQGATNEKLFF. The CDR3, as DNA: TGTGCCAGCAATCGAATGGGGCAGGGGGCAACTAATGAAAAACTGTTTTTT. The chain recombines TRBV6-6 with TRBJ1-4, with 7 bases that match TRBD1. CDR1 is MNHNY and CDR2 is SVGAGI in the germline V gene (reference sequence). Trimming at V came to 7 bases and at J to 0 bases, leaving 11 bases not matched to a gene. The CDR3 sequence is 17 residues long.

V gene TRBV4-3 combines with J gene TRBJ1-6, with D maybe TRBD1 (5 bases). Germline V gene sequence: CDR1 LGHNA, CDR2 YSLEER. The CDR3 extends over 16 amino acids. Trimming removed 0 bases from V and 8 bases from J, with 14 bases in between. CDR3 DNA: TGCGCCAGCAGCCAAGACCCGGGCGGGGGTGATTCACCCCTCCACTTT. Residues: CASSQDPGGGDSPLHF.

This clone was detected once. The genes are TRBV29-1 and TRBJ1-2; D is perhaps TRBD1 (5 bases). Germline V gene data show CDR1 as SQVTM and CDR2 as ANQGSEA. The CDR3 is 13 amino acids. V dropped 4 bases and J dropped 3 bases, with 12 bases sitting between them. The CDR3, as DNA: TGCAGCGTTGGGGGAGGGGTTGACTATGGCTACACCTTC. This sequence encodes CSVGGGVDYGYTF.

This clone was detected once. The J gene is TRBJ1-6, the V gene TRBV28; 9 bases map to TRBD1. CDR1 MDHEN and CDR2 SYDVKM come from the germline V gene. V was pared by 5 bases and J by 9 bases, with 8 bases of the junction left unmatched. The CDR3 extends over 15 amino acids. CDR3 residues: CASSGRGQGGSPLHF. CDR3 nucleotides: TGTGCCAGCAGTGGAAGGGGACAGGGTGGTTCACCCCTCCACTTT. The full variable domain, completed using reference TRBV28 and TRBJ1-6, is DVKVTQSSRYLVKRTGEKVFLECVQDMDHENMFWYRQDPGLGLRLIYFSYDVKMKEKGDIPEGYSVSREKKERFSLILESASTNQTSMYLCASSGRGQGGSPLHFGNGTRLTVT.

This chain joins TRBV3-1 (or the pseudogene TRBV3-2) and TRBJ2-1; 8 bases agree with TRBD2. CDR1 and CDR2 (germline): LGHDT, YNNKEL (reference sequence). J was trimmed by 0 bases and V by 0 bases; bases with no gene match: 13. CDR3 size: 20 residues. The CDR3 region is CASSQDPQSGGQSSYNEQFF. DNA for the CDR3: TGTGCCAGCAGCCAAGATCCTCAGAGCGGGGGCCAAAGCTCCTACAATGAGCAGTTCTTC.

V usage is TRBV9 and J usage is TRBJ2-7; D is undetermined. Trimming cost V 0 bases and J 5 bases, with 3 bases left between them. Germline values: CDR1 SGDLS, CDR2 YYNGEE. The CDR3 runs 11 residues. This chain's CDR3 is CASSVAHEQYF. CDR3 DNA sequence: TGTGCCAGCAGCGTAGCCCACGAGCAGTACTTC.

This sequence joins TRBV3-1 (or the pseudogene TRBV3-2) and TRBJ2-5, with 8 bases fitting TRBD1. Germline CDR1 LGHDT, CDR2 YNNKEL (reference sequence). The V gene end was trimmed by 6 bases and the J gene end by 8 bases; junction bases not matched to a gene: 8. There are 13 residues in the CDR3. The CDR3 region is CASSRGQGTTQYF. The DNA for the CDR3 is TGTGCCAGCAGTCGTGGACAGGGAACAACCCAGTACTTC.

V and J are TRBV6-5 and TRBJ2-1; no clear D gene. The CDR3 has 15 residues. V lost 6 bases to trimming and J lost 7 bases, with 19 bases between them. CDR1 is MNHEY, CDR2 SVGAGI, per germline. CDR3 residues: CASSPAVVFPNEQFF. CDR3 coding DNA: TGTGCCAGCAGCCCAGCAGTAGTATTCCCGAATGAGCAGTTCTTC.

V and J are TRBV6-5 and TRBJ2-5, with D perhaps TRBD2 (5 bases). Trimming took 2 bases from V and 2 from J, leaving 6 bases between them. CDR1 and CDR2 from the germline V gene are MNHEY and SVGAGI. CDR3 length: 13 residues. CDR3 DNA sequence: TGTGCCAGCAGTTACCGGGGACAAGAGACCCAGTACTTC. Protein sequence: CASSYRGQETQYF.